This entry lists 28 T cell receptor beta chains sequenced from one sample in a study of T cell responses to AZD1222 COVID-19 vaccine. The data were produced by immunoSEQ multiplex PCR, yet TCRdb's version contains in-frame clones alone and is incomplete. The sample lists 100,000 or so clones; over 80% were seen once. The sample consisted of peripheral blood, taken on day 0 of AZD1222 vaccination. The source of these receptors is an adult in good health.

The rearrangement uses TRBV4-3 and TRBJ2-1; D may be TRBD1 or TRBD2 (6 bases each). CDR3 length equals 16 residues. V lost 4 bases to trimming and J lost 8 bases, with 21 bases between them. Germline CDR1 LGHNA, CDR2 YSLEER. CDR3 bases: TGCGCCAGCAGCCCTCATTTCTGGGGGGCGTTGGATGAGCAGTTCTTC. This sequence encodes CASSPHFWGALDEQFF.

Written as DNA, the CDR3 is TGTGCCAGTAGTCCGCTACTTCCGAACACTGAAGCTTTCTTT. Translation: CASSPLLPNTEAFF. The rearrangement links TRBV19 to TRBJ1-1; D is unresolved. Trimming took off 5 bases at V and 1 base at J, with 11 bases between the two ends. The CDR3 spans 14 residues. Germline values: CDR1 LNHDA, CDR2 SQIVND (reference sequence).

The chain couples TRBV6-5 to TRBJ2-1; D might be TRBD1 (5 bases). The CDR3 spans 11 residues. Trimming took 4 bases from V and 11 from J, leaving 9 bases between them. CDR1 and CDR2 (germline): MNHEY, SVGAGI. The CDR3 reads CASSLAGKQFF. DNA for the CDR3: TGTGCCAGCAGTTTGGCAGGGAAGCAGTTCTTC.

The chain links TRBV7-2 to TRBJ2-3; 9 nucleotides agree with TRBD2. Germline values: CDR1 SGHTA, CDR2 FQGNSA. CDR3 length equals 17 residues. V trimming: 1 base; J trimming: 4 bases; junction bases outside the gene matches: 9. CDR3 residues: CASSLVSGRGGPDTQYF. Here the CDR3 DNA reads TGTGCCAGCAGCTTAGTGAGTGGGCGGGGGGGACCAGATACGCAGTATTTT.

The gene calls are TRBV2 and TRBJ1-2; D might be TRBD1 (6 bases). V shed 6 bases and J shed 8 bases, with 19 bases lying between them. In germline, CDR1 is SNHLY, CDR2 FYNNEI. This CDR3 spans 14 amino acids. CDR3 sequence: CASRMAQKGEGYTF. CDR3 coding DNA: TGTGCCAGCAGAATGGCGCAAAAGGGGGAGGGCTACACCTTC.

The chain recombines TRBV7-9 with TRBJ1-2; D uncertain. V dropped 1 base and J dropped 8 bases, with 11 bases sitting between them. CDR1 is SEHNR, CDR2 FQNEAQ, per germline (reference sequence). There are 13 residues in the CDR3. This CDR3 is CASSLDGNRGYTF. DNA of the CDR3: TGTGCCAGCAGCTTAGACGGGAACCGGGGCTACACCTTC.

The V call is TRBV3-1 (or the pseudogene TRBV3-2), the J call TRBJ1-4; possibly TRBD1 for D (5 bases). The CDR3 contains 15 residues. Trimming left V 3 bases short and J 8 bases short, with 16 bases between. Germline V gene data show CDR1 as LGHDT and CDR2 as YNNKEL (reference sequence). CDR3 coding DNA: TGTGCCAGCAGCCAGGGGCGGGGCTGGGAGGAAAAACTGTTTTTT. This codes for CASSQGRGWEEKLFF.

This chain joins TRBV7-9 and TRBJ1-1, with 10 bases that match TRBD1. The junction had 9 bases not matched to a gene; V was cut back by 6 bases and J by 5 bases. The germline V gene encodes CDR1 SEHNR and CDR2 FQNEAQ (reference sequence). CDR3 length: 15 residues. The CDR3 bases are TGTGCCAGCAGGGCCCTGGACAGGGGGTTGACTGAAGCTTTCTTT. Protein sequence: CASRALDRGLTEAFF.

This chain joins TRBV5-6 and TRBJ2-7, with 10 bases that match TRBD2. The CDR3 length is 16 residues. Trimming cost V 0 bases and J 2 bases; bases outside gene matches: 5. The germline CDR1 and CDR2 sequences are SGHDT and YYEEEE. Here the CDR3 DNA reads TGTGCCAGCAGCTTGGAAGGACTAGCGGTCCCCTACGAGCAGTACTTC. This codes for CASSLEGLAVPYEQYF.

The chain couples TRBV9 to TRBJ1-2; D is possibly TRBD1 (6 bases). From germline, CDR1 is SGDLS and CDR2 YYNGEE. The CDR3 length is 13 residues. Trimming removed 3 bases at V and 6 bases at J, with 12 bases between. The CDR3 DNA is TGTGCCAGCAGCGCCACAGGGAGGGATGGCTACACCTTC. Its protein is CASSATGRDGYTF.

A word on this clone: Germline is not matched at one junction end, which may reflect a read error. This chain links TRBV3-1 (or the pseudogene TRBV3-2) with TRBJ2-7, with D tentatively TRBD1 (5 bases). Germline CDR1 LGHDT, CDR2 YNNKEL (reference sequence). This CDR3 has 12 residues. CDR3 nucleotide sequence: TGTGCCAGCAGCCAAGGTCGGACACCAGTGGACTTC. It specifies CASSQGRTPVDF.

V and J are TRBV2 and TRBJ1-4; no firm D call. This CDR3 is 14 amino acids long. The germline V gene encodes CDR1 SNHLY and CDR2 FYNNEI. Between the trimmed V and J ends, which lost 4 bases and 7 bases, there was a span of 13 bases. In nucleotides, the CDR3 is TGTGCCAGCAGTGTCGTCGTCTTGGGTGAAAAACTGTTTTTT. This codes for CASSVVVLGEKLFF.

The chain joins TRBV7-9 to TRBJ1-1; D gene ambiguous. The CDR3 is 12 amino acids. V lost 4 bases to trimming and J lost 5 bases, with 8 bases between them. From germline, CDR1 is SEHNR and CDR2 FQNEAQ (reference sequence). CDR3 protein: CASSSRGTEAFF. CDR3 DNA sequence: TGTGCCAGCAGCTCAAGAGGGACTGAAGCTTTCTTT.

V and J are TRBV6-5 and TRBJ1-6; D is undetermined. The CDR3 covers 16 residues. Germline V lookup: CDR1 MNHEY, CDR2 SVGAGI. Trimming took 0 bases from V and 6 from J, leaving 12 bases between them. The CDR3 nucleotides read TGTGCCAGCAGTTACTCGAGGTGGTTTCTTAATTCACCCCTCCACTTT. Protein sequence: CASSYSRWFLNSPLHF.

The V and J genes are TRBV28 and TRBJ1-1; TRBD1 might be the D (5 bases). The length of the CDR3 is 13 residues. Germline CDR1 is MDHEN and CDR2 is SYDVKM. The V and J ends lost 6 bases and 3 bases respectively, with 11 bases between them. CDR3 residues: CASSPGTDTEAFF. Here the CDR3 DNA reads TGTGCCAGCAGCCCAGGGACTGACACTGAAGCTTTCTTT.

V usage is TRBV9 and J usage is TRBJ1-2, with TRBD1 matching over 9 bases. V shed 4 bases, J shed 6 bases, and the junction held 10 bases outside the gene matches. Germline V gene data show CDR1 as SGDLS and CDR2 as YYNGEE. This CDR3 comprises 15 residues. The CDR3: CASSINRQGGNGYTF. CDR3 nucleotide sequence: TGTGCCAGCAGCATTAACAGACAGGGGGGGAATGGCTACACCTTC.

This chain uses TRBV7-2 with TRBJ1-5; no clear D. Trimming removed 0 bases at V and 4 bases at J, with 4 bases between. This CDR3 contains 13 residues. Germline lookup yields CDR1 SGHTA and CDR2 FQGNSA. The CDR3 loop is CASSLAPNQPQHF. CDR3 sequence (DNA): TGTGCCAGCAGCTTAGCGCCAAATCAGCCCCAGCATTTT.

In this sample, this clone turned up once. The chain uses TRBV6-5 and TRBJ2-2; unclear D gene. V was shortened by 3 bases and J by 8 bases, with 13 bases between the two germline ends. Germline CDR1 reads MNHEY; CDR2 reads SVGAGI. The CDR3 extends over 14 amino acids. The CDR3 is CASSYSHGPGELFF. CDR3 coding DNA: TGTGCCAGCAGTTATAGTCACGGGCCTGGGGAGCTGTTTTTT.

V usage is TRBV7-9 and J usage is TRBJ1-1; the D gene is possibly TRBD1 (5 bases). The CDR3 contains 13 residues. V was clipped by 4 bases and J by 1 base, with 7 bases between them. Germline values: CDR1 SEHNR, CDR2 FQNEAQ (reference sequence). The CDR3 coding sequence is TGTGCCAGCAGCTGGGGGTCGAACACTGAAGCTTTCTTT. Translated, it gives CASSWGSNTEAFF.

The chain uses TRBV7-3 and TRBJ2-2, with TRBD1 identical over 11 bases. V gave up 1 base and J gave up 6 bases; unmatched junction bases: 7. The CDR3 is 17 residues long. Germline V lookup: CDR1 SGHTA, CDR2 FQGTGA. The CDR3 reads CASSLSPGQGVAGELFF. The CDR3 nucleotides read TGTGCCAGCAGCTTAAGCCCGGGACAGGGGGTAGCCGGGGAGCTGTTTTTT.

This clone was counted once. The chain couples TRBV6-5 to TRBJ1-6; D is undetermined. The CDR3 length is 16 residues. The ends were cut back, 4 bases at V and 6 bases at J, with 16 bases in the middle. Germline loops: CDR1 MNHEY, CDR2 SVGAGI. The CDR3 nucleotides are TGTGCCAGCAGTTCTGACGACGGACGGTTTAATTCACCCCTCCACTTT. This sequence encodes CASSSDDGRFNSPLHF.

The rearrangement joins TRBV7-2 to TRBJ1-3, with no clear D. Trimming removed 4 bases from V and 5 bases from J, with 6 bases in between. In germline, CDR1 is SGHTA, CDR2 FQGNSA. CDR3 size: 12 residues. CDR3: CASSSERNTIYF. The CDR3 nucleotides are TGTGCCAGCAGCTCCGAAAGAAACACCATATATTTT.

This clone has more than one count but fewer than ten. V is TRBV6-5 and J is TRBJ1-2; TRBD1 might be the D (6 bases). The CDR3 totals 14 residues. Germline CDR1 is MNHEY and CDR2 is SVGAGI. The V and J ends lost 4 bases and 6 bases respectively, with 15 bases between them. In DNA, the CDR3 is TGTGCCAGCAGTTCCCGGGACAAACTACATGGCTACACCTTC. The encoded protein is CASSSRDKLHGYTF.

CDR3 residues: CASSPVGTSVAGANVLTF. The DNA of the CDR3 is TGTGCCAGCAGCCCCGTCGGGACTAGCGTAGCTGGGGCCAACGTCCTGACTTTC. The genes are TRBV6-2 or TRBV6-3 and TRBJ2-6; 10 positions match TRBD2. The V segment lost 6 bases and the J segment 2 bases; nucleotides outside the gene matches: 10. CDR3 length: 18 residues. Germline V gene sequence: CDR1 MNHEY, CDR2 SVGEGT.

V gene TRBV20-1 combines with J gene TRBJ2-1; D gene ambiguous. V lost 3 bases, J lost 5 bases, and 8 bases lay in between. Germline CDR1 and CDR2: DFQATT and SNEGSKA (reference sequence). CDR3 length: 12 residues. This CDR3 reads CSASVSDNEQFF. CDR3 coding DNA: TGCAGTGCTAGTGTATCCGACAATGAGCAGTTCTTC.

CDR3 DNA sequence: TGCGCCAGCAGCCAAGACAACCGGCCTAGGGATCAGCCCCAGCATTTT. It encodes CASSQDNRPRDQPQHF. The chain employs TRBV4-1 and TRBJ1-5, with D hard to call. The germline V and J ends were trimmed by 0 bases and 5 bases, with 14 bases remaining between them. In germline, CDR1 is MGHRA, CDR2 YSYEKL. CDR3 length equals 16 residues.

This clone was seen just once. This specimen includes other DNA sequences encoding the same CDR3. The chain couples TRBV19 to TRBJ1-4, with 7 bases identical to TRBD1. Germline lookup yields CDR1 LNHDA and CDR2 SQIVND (reference sequence). V trimming: 3 bases; J trimming: 6 bases; junction bases outside the gene matches: 4. The CDR3 consists of 14 residues. Written as DNA, the CDR3 is TGTGCCAGTAGTATGGACAGGCTTTATGAAAAACTGTTTTTT. It yields the protein CASSMDRLYEKLFF. Full variable domain (rest looked up from reference TRBV19 and TRBJ1-4): DGGITQSPKYLFRKEGQNVTLSCEQNLNHDAMYWYRQDPGQGLRLIYYSQIVNDFQKGDIAEGYSVSREKKESFPLTVTSAQKNPTAFYLCASSMDRLYEKLFFGSGTQLSVL.

This clone was recorded a few times. V gene TRBV27 combines with J gene TRBJ1-5; D might be TRBD1 (5 bases). V was shortened by 1 base and J by 0 bases, with 7 bases between the two germline ends. The CDR3 sequence is 15 residues long. Germline CDR1 and CDR2: MNHEY and SMNVEV (reference sequence). The CDR3 loop is CASSLFGGSNQPQHF. CDR3 bases: TGTGCCAGCAGTTTATTTGGGGGTAGCAATCAGCCCCAGCATTTT.